Reported below is one TCR beta chain. Per the original methods: Amplification of reference gene primers was used by the study to estimate nucleated cell counts. Some clones are missing from TCRdb's copy, which holds only in-frame ones; the method was immunoSEQ multiplex PCR. V, J and clone size were drawn from that table, and D and trimming were deduced from the DNA. Among approximately 93,000 clones listed, 75% to 85% were seen once. The sample belongs to a study of blood T cell repertoires in COVID-19. The V gene end was trimmed by 2 bases and the J gene end by 7 bases; junction bases not matched to a gene: 13. The CDR3 has 16 amino acids. In germline, CDR1 is KGHSH, CDR2 LQKENI.

This chain connects TRBV18 to TRBJ1-2, with TRBD1 matching 7 bases. The source of this sequence is a woman over 75 with acute or convalescent COVID-19. The sequenced sample consisted of peripheral blood. CDR3 coding DNA: TGTGCCAGCTCACCAGGACAAAGTGACAGGGCGCTTGGCTACACCTTC. Protein: CASSPGQSDRALGYTF.